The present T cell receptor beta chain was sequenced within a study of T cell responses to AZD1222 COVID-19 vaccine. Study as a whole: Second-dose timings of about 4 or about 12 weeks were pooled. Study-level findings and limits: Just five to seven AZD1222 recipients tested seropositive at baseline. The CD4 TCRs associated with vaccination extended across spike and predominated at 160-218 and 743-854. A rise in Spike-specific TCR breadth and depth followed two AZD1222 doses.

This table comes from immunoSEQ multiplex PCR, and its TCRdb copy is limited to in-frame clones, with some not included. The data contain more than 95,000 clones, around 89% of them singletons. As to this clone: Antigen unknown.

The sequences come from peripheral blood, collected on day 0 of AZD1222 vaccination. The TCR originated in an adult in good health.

CDR3 sequence: CASSSTSGGSAGELFF. The CDR3 DNA follows: TGTGCCAGCAGTTCGACTAGCGGGGGGTCGGCCGGGGAGCTGTTTTTT. The V call is TRBV28, the J call TRBJ2-2, with 13 positions matching TRBD2. CDR3 size: 16 residues. Germline V CDR1 and CDR2: MDHEN, SYDVKM. With 4 bases clipped from V and 6 bases from J, the junction kept 5 bases outside the gene matches.